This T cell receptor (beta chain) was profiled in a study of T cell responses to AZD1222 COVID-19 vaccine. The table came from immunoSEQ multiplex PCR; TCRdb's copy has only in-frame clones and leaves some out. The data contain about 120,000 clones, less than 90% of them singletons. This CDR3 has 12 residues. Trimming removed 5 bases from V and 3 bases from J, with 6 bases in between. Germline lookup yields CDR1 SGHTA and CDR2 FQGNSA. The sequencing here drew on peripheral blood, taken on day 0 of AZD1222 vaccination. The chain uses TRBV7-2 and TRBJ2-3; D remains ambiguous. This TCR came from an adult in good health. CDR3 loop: CASSPTTDTQYF. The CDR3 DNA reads TGTGCCAGCAGCCCCACGACAGATACGCAGTATTTT.